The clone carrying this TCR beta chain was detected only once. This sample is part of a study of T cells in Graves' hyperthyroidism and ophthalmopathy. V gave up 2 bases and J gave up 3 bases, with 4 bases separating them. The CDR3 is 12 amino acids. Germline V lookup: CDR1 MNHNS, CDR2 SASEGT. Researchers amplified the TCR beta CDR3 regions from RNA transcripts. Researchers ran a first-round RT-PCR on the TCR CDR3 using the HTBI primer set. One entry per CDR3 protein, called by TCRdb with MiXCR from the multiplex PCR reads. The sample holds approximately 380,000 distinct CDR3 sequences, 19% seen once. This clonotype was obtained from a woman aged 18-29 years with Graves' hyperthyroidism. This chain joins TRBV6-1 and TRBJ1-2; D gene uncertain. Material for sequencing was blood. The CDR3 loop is CASSEIDYGYTF. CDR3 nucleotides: TGTGCCAGCAGTGAAATCGACTATGGCTACACCTTC.